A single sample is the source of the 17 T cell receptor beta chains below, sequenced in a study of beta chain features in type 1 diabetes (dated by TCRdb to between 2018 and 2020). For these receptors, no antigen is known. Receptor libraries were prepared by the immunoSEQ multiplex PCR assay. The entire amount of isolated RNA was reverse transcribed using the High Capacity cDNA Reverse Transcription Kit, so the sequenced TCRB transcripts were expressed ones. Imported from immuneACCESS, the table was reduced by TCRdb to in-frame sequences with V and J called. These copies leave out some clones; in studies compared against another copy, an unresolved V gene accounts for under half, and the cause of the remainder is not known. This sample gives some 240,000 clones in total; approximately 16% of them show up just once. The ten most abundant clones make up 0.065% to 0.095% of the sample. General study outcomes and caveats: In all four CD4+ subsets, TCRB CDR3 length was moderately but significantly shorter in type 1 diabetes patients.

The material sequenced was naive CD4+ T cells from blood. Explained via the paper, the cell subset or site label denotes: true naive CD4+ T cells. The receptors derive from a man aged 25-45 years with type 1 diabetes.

CDR3 loop: CAWSRGSGANVLTF. CDR3 DNA: TGTGCCTGGAGTAGGGGCTCTGGGGCCAACGTCCTGACTTTC. The chain employs TRBV30 and TRBJ2-6; TRBD1 might be the D (5 bases). The germline V gene encodes CDR1 GTSNPN and CDR2 SVGIG (reference sequence). V lost 2 bases to trimming and J lost 0 bases, with 5 bases between them. This CDR3 comprises 14 residues.

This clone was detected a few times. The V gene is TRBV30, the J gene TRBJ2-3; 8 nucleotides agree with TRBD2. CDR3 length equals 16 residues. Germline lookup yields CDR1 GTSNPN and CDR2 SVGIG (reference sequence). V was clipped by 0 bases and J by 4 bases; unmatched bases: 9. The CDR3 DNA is TGTGCCTGGAGTGTATCGGGAGGGCCTATAGCAGATACGCAGTATTTT. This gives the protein CAWSVSGGPIADTQYF.

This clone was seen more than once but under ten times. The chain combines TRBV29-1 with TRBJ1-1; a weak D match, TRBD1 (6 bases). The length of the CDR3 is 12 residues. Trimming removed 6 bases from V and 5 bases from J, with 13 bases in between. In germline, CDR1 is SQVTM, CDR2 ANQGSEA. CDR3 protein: CSVDGGGTEAFF. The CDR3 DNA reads TGCAGCGTAGATGGAGGGGGTACTGAAGCTTTCTTT.

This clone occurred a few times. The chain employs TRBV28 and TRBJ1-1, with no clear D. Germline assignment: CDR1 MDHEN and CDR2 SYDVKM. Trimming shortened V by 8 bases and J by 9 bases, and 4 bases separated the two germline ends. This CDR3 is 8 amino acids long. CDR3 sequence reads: CASDKAFF. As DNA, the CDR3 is TGTGCCAGCGATAAAGCTTTCTTT. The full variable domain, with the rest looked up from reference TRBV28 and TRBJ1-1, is DVKVTQSSRYLVKRTGEKVFLECVQDMDHENMFWYRQDPGLGLRLIYFSYDVKMKEKGDIPEGYSVSREKKERFSLILESASTNQTSMYLCASDKAFFGQGTRLTVV.

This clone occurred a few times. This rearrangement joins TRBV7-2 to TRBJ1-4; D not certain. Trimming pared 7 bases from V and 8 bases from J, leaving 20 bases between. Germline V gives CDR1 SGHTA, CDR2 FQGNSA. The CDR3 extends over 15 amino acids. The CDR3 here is CASTTLGLSGEKLFF. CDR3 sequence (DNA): TGTGCCAGCACCACACTCGGGTTATCGGGGGAAAAACTGTTTTTT.

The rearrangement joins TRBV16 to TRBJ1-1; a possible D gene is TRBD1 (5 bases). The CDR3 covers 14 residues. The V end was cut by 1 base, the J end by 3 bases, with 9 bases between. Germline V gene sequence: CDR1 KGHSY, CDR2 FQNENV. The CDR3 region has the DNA TGTGCCAGCAGCCAATTGGGGGGAGACACTGAAGCTTTCTTT. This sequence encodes CASSQLGGDTEAFF. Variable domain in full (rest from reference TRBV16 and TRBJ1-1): GEEVAQTPKHLVRGEGQKAKLYCAPIKGHSYVFWYQQVLKNEFKFLISFQNENVFDETGMPKERFSAKCLPNSPCSLEIQATKLEDSAVYFCASSQLGGDTEAFFGQGTRLTVV.

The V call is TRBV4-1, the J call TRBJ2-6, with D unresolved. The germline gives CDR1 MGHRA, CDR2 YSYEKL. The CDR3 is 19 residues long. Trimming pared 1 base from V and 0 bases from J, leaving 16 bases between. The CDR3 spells CASSQVRAGPISGANVLTF. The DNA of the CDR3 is TGCGCCAGCAGCCAAGTAAGAGCAGGACCAATCTCTGGGGCCAACGTCCTGACTTTC.

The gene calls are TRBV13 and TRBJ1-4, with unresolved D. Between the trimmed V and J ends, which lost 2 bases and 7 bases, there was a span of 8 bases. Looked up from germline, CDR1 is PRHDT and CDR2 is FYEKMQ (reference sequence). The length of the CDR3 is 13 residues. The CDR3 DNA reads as TGTGCCAGCAGCTTACAAGTTACTGAAAAACTGTTTTTT. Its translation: CASSLQVTEKLFF.

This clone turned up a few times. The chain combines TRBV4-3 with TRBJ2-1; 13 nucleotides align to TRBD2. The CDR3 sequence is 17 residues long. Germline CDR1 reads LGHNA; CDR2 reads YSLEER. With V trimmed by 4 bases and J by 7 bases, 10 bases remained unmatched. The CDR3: CASSPNPTSGRSNEQFF. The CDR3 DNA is TGCGCCAGCAGCCCAAACCCGACTAGCGGGAGGTCTAATGAGCAGTTCTTC.

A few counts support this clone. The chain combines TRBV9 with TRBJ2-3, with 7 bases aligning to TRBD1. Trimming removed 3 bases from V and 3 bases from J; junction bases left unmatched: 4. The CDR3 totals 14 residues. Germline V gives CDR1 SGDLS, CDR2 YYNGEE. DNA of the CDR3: TGTGCCAGCAGCGCTGGGACAGCGACAGATACGCAGTATTTT. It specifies CASSAGTATDTQYF.

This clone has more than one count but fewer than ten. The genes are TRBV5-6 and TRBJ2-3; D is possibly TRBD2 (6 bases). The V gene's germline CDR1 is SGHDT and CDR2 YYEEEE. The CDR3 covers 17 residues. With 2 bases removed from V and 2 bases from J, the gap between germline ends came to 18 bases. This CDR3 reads CASSLLELAFYTDTQYF. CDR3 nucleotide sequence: TGTGCCAGCAGCTTACTCGAACTAGCCTTCTACACAGATACGCAGTATTTT.

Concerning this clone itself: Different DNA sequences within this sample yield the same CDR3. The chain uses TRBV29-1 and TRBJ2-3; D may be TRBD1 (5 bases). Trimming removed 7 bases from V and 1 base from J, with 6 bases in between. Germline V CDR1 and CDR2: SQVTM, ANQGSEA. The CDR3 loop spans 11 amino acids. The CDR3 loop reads CSARGTDTQYF. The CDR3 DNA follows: TGCAGCGCCAGGGGCACAGATACGCAGTATTTT.

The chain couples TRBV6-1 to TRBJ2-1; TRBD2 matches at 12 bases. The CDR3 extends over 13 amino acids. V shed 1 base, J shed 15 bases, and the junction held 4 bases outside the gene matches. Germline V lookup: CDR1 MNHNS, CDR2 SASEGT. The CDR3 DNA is TGTGCCAGCAGTGAAGGACTAGCGGGAGTGTGGTTCTTC. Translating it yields CASSEGLAGVWFF.

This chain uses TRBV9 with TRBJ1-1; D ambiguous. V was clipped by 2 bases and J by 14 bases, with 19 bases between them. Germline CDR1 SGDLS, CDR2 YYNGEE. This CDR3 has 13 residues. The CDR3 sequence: CASSVGPGEAEFF. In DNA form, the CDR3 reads TGTGCCAGCAGCGTCGGGCCCGGAGAAGCAGAGTTCTTT.

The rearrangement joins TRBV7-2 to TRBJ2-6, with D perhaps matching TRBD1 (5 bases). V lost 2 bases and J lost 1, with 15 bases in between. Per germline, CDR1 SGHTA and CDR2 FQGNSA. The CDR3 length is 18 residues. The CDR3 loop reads CASSLRAQGSSGANVLTF. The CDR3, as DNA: TGTGCCAGCAGCTTACGGGCCCAGGGAAGTTCTGGGGCCAACGTCCTGACTTTC.

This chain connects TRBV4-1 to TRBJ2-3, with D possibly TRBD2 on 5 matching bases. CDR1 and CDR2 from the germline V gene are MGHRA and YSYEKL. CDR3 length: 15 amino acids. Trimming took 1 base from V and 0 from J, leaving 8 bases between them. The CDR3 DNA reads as TGCGCCAGCAGCCAAGTGGGCGGGAGCACAGATACGCAGTATTTT. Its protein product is CASSQVGGSTDTQYF.

CDR3 DNA sequence: TGCGCCAGCAGCCCCGGACTAGCGGGGACAGATACGCAGTATTTT. It codes for CASSPGLAGTDTQYF. The chain couples TRBV5-1 to TRBJ2-3; 12 positions agree with TRBD2. V trimming: 4 bases; J trimming: 3 bases; junction bases outside the gene matches: 3. Germline V lookup: CDR1 SGHRS, CDR2 YFSETQ. CDR3 size: 15 residues.